One and the same sample provided the 9 T cell receptor beta chains below, sequenced in a study of blood T cell repertoires in COVID-19 (dated by TCRdb to between 2020 and 2021). The library was generated by the immunoSEQ multiplex PCR assay. This is the immuneACCESS table as TCRdb keeps it, with only in-frame sequences that have V and J called. A part of the clones is gone; compared with another copy, unresolved V genes explain less than half, and the rest is unexplained. The sample profile shows just over 300,000 clones; just over 85% of them were found once. Jointly, the top ten make up about 4% of the sample. Input material: PBMCs or T cells enriched from blood (not recorded which). These receptors were obtained from a man aged 25 to 40 who had recovered from COVID-19.

This chain uses TRBV18 with TRBJ2-1, with D perhaps matching TRBD2 (5 bases). With 0 bases removed from V and 0 bases from J, the gap between germline ends came to 12 bases. This CDR3 is built from 17 residues. The germline V gene has CDR1 KGHSH and CDR2 LQKENI. The CDR3 DNA reads as TGTGCCAGCTCACCACCTTATCGGGATAGCTCCTACAATGAGCAGTTCTTC. It is translated as CASSPPYRDSSYNEQFF.

This rearrangement joins TRBV11-3 to TRBJ2-7, with D hard to call. CDR3 length equals 13 residues. CDR1 and CDR2 (germline): SGHNT, YENEEA. Trimming pared 1 base from V and 2 bases from J, leaving 6 bases between. CDR3 loop: CASSLVYPYEQYF. The CDR3 nucleotides are TGTGCCAGCAGCTTAGTTTATCCCTACGAGCAGTACTTC.

V gene TRBV30 combines with J gene TRBJ1-6; D is undetermined. Between the trimmed V and J ends, which lost 2 bases and 7 bases, there was a span of 12 bases. This CDR3 is built from 14 residues. Germline lookup yields CDR1 GTSNPN and CDR2 SVGIG (reference sequence). CDR3 sequence: CAWSPDSTNSPLHF. CDR3 bases: TGTGCCTGGAGTCCGGACTCAACCAATTCACCCCTCCACTTT.

The chain is built from TRBV27 and TRBJ1-4; 9 bases agree with TRBD1. The germline V gene has CDR1 MNHEY and CDR2 SMNVEV (reference sequence). The CDR3 contains 14 residues. V gave up 5 bases and J gave up 8 bases; unmatched junction bases: 6. Written as DNA, the CDR3 is TGTGCCAGCAGTCTACGGACAGGGGACGAAAAACTGTTTTTT. It translates to CASSLRTGDEKLFF. The full variable domain, its missing parts supplied by reference TRBV27 and TRBJ1-4, is EAQVTQNPRYLITVTGKKLTVTCSQNMNHEYMSWYRQDPGLGLRQIYYSMNVEVTDKGDVPEGYKVSRKEKRNFPLILESPSPNQTSLYFCASSLRTGDEKLFFGSGTQLSVL.

In this sample, this clone turned up once. This chain uses TRBV7-9 with TRBJ1-2, with 7 bases aligning to TRBD1. Per germline, CDR1 SEHNR and CDR2 FQNEAQ (reference sequence). There are 14 residues in the CDR3. The junction had 6 bases not matched to a gene; V was cut back by 5 bases and J by 3 bases. CDR3 in DNA: TGTGCCAGCAGCATCCGGACAGGCCACTATGGCTACACCTTC. Translating gives CASSIRTGHYGYTF.

The chain employs TRBV2 and TRBJ2-7, with TRBD2 as a possible D gene (10 bases). The CDR3 sequence is 19 residues long. The V end was cut by 6 bases, the J end by 1 base, with 28 bases between. CDR1 SNHLY and CDR2 FYNNEI come from the germline V gene. In DNA form, the CDR3 reads TGTGCCAGCAGCCGTGGACAGGGGAGGCCTAGCGGGGGATCCTACGAGCAGTACTTC. Protein: CASSRGQGRPSGGSYEQYF. Drawing the rest from reference TRBV2 and TRBJ2-7, the complete variable domain is EPEVTQTPSHQVTQMGQEVILRCVPISNHLYFYWYRQILGQKVEFLVSFYNNEISEKSEIFDDQFSVERPDGSNFTLKIRSTKLEDSAMYFCASSRGQGRPSGGSYEQYFGPGTRLTVT.

The J gene is TRBJ2-5, the V gene TRBV24-1; TRBD2 matches at 9 bases. Germline assignment: CDR1 KGHDR and CDR2 SFDVKD. This CDR3 comprises 18 residues. V shed 7 bases, J shed 1 base, and the junction held 15 bases outside the gene matches. As DNA, the CDR3 is TGTGCCACCAGCTCCCCCCTAGCGGGACTAGTCGGCCAAGAGACCCAGTACTTC. Amino acid sequence: CATSSPLAGLVGQETQYF.

The genes are TRBV19 and TRBJ2-5; TRBD1 agrees at 8 bases. The CDR3 has 15 amino acids. After removal of 5 bases from V and 4 bases from J, the junction contained 9 bases not matched to a gene. Germline CDR1 is LNHDA and CDR2 is SQIVND (reference sequence). This CDR3 is CASSLPGTGLETQYF. CDR3 nucleotide sequence: TGTGCCAGTAGTCTCCCTGGGACAGGTTTAGAGACCCAGTACTTC. Complete variable domain (other parts from reference TRBV19 and TRBJ2-5): DGGITQSPKYLFRKEGQNVTLSCEQNLNHDAMYWYRQDPGQGLRLIYYSQIVNDFQKGDIAEGYSVSREKKESFPLTVTSAQKNPTAFYLCASSLPGTGLETQYFGPGTRLLVL.

The chain is built from TRBV7-9 and TRBJ2-7, with 8 nucleotides matching TRBD2. This CDR3 comprises 14 residues. Germline CDR1 SEHNR, CDR2 FQNEAQ (reference sequence). V lost 7 bases to trimming and J lost 7 bases; unmatched junction nucleotides: 12. CDR3 sequence reads: CASTETGTRSEQYF. In DNA, the CDR3 is TGTGCCAGCACCGAGACCGGGACTAGATCGGAGCAGTACTTC.